These 4 T cell receptor beta chains were sequenced from one sample in a study of blood T cell repertoires in COVID-19. Profiling relied on immunoSEQ multiplex PCR, and the TCRdb table lists in-frame clones only, not all of them. The table records 450,000 or so clones, about 89% of them present only once. The sample consisted of peripheral blood. The source of these receptors is a woman aged 40 to 49 with COVID-19, enrolled during active disease.

The genes are TRBV7-2 and TRBJ1-1; no reliable D call. This CDR3 is built from 16 residues. Per germline, CDR1 SGHTA and CDR2 FQGNSA. Trimming removed 1 base from V and 0 bases from J, with 12 bases in between. The CDR3 here is CASSLDGGYLNTEAFF. CDR3 sequence (DNA): TGTGCCAGCAGCTTAGACGGAGGATATTTGAACACTGAAGCTTTCTTT.

CDR3 nucleotide sequence: TGTGCCAGCAAACCGTGGGGGGGAGAGACCCAGTACTTC. Translation: CASKPWGGETQYF. This chain links TRBV12-3 or TRBV12-4 with TRBJ2-5, with 7 bases that match TRBD2. With 7 bases clipped from V and 4 bases from J, the junction kept 6 bases outside the gene matches. This CDR3 contains 13 residues.

The chain uses TRBV19 and TRBJ1-2, with D possibly TRBD1 on 6 matching bases. Germline assignment: CDR1 LNHDA and CDR2 SQIVND (reference sequence). CDR3 length: 11 residues. V gave up 9 bases and J gave up 4 bases, with 9 bases separating them. Written as DNA, the CDR3 is TGTGCCAGCTCAGGGGCCTATGGCTACACCTTC. It is translated as CASSGAYGYTF. Based on the CDR3 plus reference TRBV19 and TRBJ1-2, the full variable domain is DGGITQSPKYLFRKEGQNVTLSCEQNLNHDAMYWYRQDPGQGLRLIYYSQIVNDFQKGDIAEGYSVSREKKESFPLTVTSAQKNPTAFYLCASSGAYGYTFGSGTRLTVV.

The chain employs TRBV18 and TRBJ1-3; 9 bases match TRBD1. The CDR3 is made up of 16 amino acids. In germline, CDR1 is KGHSH, CDR2 LQKENI. Trimming removed 0 bases from V and 7 bases from J; junction bases left unmatched: 7. CDR3 coding DNA: TGTGCCAGCTCACCACCCGGACAGGGGATGAGGAACACCATATATTTT. Translated, it gives CASSPPGQGMRNTIYF. The full variable domain, completed using reference TRBV18 and TRBJ1-3, is NAGVMQNPRHLVRRRGQEARLRCSPMKGHSHVYWYRQLPEEGLKFMVYLQKENIIDESGMPKERFSAEFPKEGPSILRIQQVVRGDSAAYFCASSPPGQGMRNTIYFGEGSWLTVV.